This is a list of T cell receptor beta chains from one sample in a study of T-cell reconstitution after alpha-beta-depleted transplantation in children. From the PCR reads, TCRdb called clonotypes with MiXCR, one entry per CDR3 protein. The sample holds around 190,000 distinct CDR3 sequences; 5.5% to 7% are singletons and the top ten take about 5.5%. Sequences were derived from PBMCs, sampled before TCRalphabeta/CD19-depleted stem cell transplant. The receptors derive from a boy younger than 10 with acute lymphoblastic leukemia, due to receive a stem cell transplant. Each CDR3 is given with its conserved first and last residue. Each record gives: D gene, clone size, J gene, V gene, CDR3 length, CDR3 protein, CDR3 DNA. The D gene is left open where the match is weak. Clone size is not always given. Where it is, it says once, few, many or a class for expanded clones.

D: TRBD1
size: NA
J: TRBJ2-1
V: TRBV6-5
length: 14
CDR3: CASSSAGGPSEQFF
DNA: TGTGCCAGCAGTTCGGCAGGGGGACCAAGTGAGCAGTTCTTC

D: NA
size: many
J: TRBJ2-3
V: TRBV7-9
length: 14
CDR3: CASSPEGVADTQYF
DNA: TGTGCCAGCAGCCCCGAGGGGGTCGCAGATACGCAGTATTTT

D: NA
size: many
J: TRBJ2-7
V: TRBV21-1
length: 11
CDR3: CARDIPYEQYF
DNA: TGTGCCAGGGACATACCCTACGAGCAGTACTTC

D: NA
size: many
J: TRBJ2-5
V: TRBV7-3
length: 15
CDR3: CASSKSSGSGETQYF
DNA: TGTGCCAGCAGTAAGAGCTCAGGGTCGGGAGAGACCCAGTACTTC

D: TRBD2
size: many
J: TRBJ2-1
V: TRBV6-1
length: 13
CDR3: CASSVRTSGEQFF
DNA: TGTGCCAGCAGTGTAAGGACTAGCGGAGAGCAGTTCTTC

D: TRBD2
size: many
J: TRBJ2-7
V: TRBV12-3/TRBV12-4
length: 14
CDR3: CASSLTSGGGEQYF
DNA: TGTGCCAGCAGCCTGACTAGCGGGGGAGGGGAGCAGTACTTC

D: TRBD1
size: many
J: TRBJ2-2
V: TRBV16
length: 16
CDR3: CASSQTSQGATGELFF
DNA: TGTGCCAGCAGCCAAACCTCCCAGGGGGCGACCGGGGAGCTGTTTTTT

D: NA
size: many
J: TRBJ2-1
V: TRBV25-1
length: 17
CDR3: CASSEYEGLGSYNEQFF
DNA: TGTGCCAGCAGTGAATACGAAGGGCTGGGCTCCTACAATGAGCAGTTCTTC

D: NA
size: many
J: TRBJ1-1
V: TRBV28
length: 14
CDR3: CATSTQPSGTEAFF
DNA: TGTGCCACCTCCACTCAGCCCTCGGGCACTGAAGCTTTCTTT

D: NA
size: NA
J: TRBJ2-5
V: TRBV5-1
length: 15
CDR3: CASSLVPRGDETQYF
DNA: TGCGCCAGCAGCTTGGTACCAAGGGGGGACGAGACCCAGTACTTC

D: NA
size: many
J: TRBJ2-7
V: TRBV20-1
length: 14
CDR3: CSATDLRETYEQYF
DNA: TGCAGTGCTACAGATTTGAGGGAAACCTACGAGCAGTACTTC

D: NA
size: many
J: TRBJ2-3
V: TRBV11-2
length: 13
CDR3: CASSLGGPDTQYF
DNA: TGTGCCAGCAGCTTGGGGGGGCCAGATACGCAGTATTTT

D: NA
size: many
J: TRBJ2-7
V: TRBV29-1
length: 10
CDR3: CSAAEGKQYF
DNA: TGCAGCGCCGCCGAAGGCAAGCAGTACTTC

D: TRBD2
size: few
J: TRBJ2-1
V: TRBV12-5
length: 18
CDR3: CASGLVSSGRVYYNEQFF
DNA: TGTGCTAGTGGTTTGGTCTCTAGCGGGAGGGTTTACTACAATGAGCAGTTCTTC

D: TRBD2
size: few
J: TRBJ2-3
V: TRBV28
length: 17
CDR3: CASRPGGLAGDTDTQYF
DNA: TGTGCCAGCAGACCGGGAGGTCTAGCGGGGGACACAGATACGCAGTATTTT

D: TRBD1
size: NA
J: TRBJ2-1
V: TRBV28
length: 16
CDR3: CASSAYRGSSYNEQFF
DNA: TGTGCCAGCAGCGCTTACAGGGGCAGCTCCTACAATGAGCAGTTCTTC

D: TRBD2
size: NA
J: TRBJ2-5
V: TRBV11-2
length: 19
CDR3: CASSLAPQLTSGAEETQYF
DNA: TGTGCCAGCAGTCTCGCTCCTCAATTGACTAGCGGGGCTGAAGAGACCCAGTACTTC

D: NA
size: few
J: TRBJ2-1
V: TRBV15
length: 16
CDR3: CATSSQASAFHNEQFF
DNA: TGTGCCACCAGCAGTCAGGCGTCGGCCTTTCACAATGAGCAGTTCTTC

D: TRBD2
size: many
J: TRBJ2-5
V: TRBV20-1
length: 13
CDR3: CSARAGGPETQYF
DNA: TGCAGTGCTAGAGCGGGGGGGCCAGAGACCCAGTACTTC

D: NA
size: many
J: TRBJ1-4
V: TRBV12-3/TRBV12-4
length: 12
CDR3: CASRRENEKLFF
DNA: TGTGCCAGCAGGCGAGAGAATGAAAAACTGTTTTTT

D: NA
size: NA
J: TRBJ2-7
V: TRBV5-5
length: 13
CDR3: CASDGGEHYEQYF
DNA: TGTGCCAGCGATGGGGGAGAACACTACGAGCAGTACTTC

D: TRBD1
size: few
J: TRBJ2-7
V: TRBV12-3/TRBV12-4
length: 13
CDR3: CASRTGQTGEQYF
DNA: TGTGCCAGCAGAACGGGACAGACGGGCGAGCAGTACTTC

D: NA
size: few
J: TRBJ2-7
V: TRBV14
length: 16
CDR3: CASSPKTDRIFYEQYF
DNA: TGTGCCAGCAGCCCAAAAACAGACAGGATCTTCTACGAGCAGTACTTC

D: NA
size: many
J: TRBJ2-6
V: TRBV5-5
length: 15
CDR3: CASSLWGAGANVLTF
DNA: TGTGCCAGCAGCTTGTGGGGGGCTGGGGCCAACGTCCTGACTTTC

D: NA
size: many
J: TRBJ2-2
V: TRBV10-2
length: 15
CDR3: CASSERENESGELFF
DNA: TGCGCCAGCAGTGAGCGGGAGAATGAGTCCGGGGAGCTGTTTTTT

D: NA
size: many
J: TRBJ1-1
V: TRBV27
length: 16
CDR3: CASSLTPPRVGSEAFF
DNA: TGTGCCAGCAGTTTAACCCCCCCCAGGGTTGGATCTGAAGCTTTCTTT

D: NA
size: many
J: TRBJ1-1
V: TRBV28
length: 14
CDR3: CASAIPGPNTEAFF
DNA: TGTGCCAGCGCTATTCCGGGGCCGAACACTGAAGCTTTCTTT

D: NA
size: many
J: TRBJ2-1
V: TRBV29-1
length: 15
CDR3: CSVDRSGSSYNEQFF
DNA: TGCAGCGTTGACCGGTCGGGAAGCTCCTACAATGAGCAGTTCTTC

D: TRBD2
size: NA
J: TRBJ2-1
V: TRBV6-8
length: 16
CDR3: CASSQTGTSGINEQFF
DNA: TGTGCCAGCAGCCAAACCGGGACTAGCGGGATCAATGAGCAGTTCTTC

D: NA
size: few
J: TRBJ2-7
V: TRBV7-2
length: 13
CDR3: CASSLGNLREQYF
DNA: TGTGCCAGCAGCTTAGGCAATTTACGCGAGCAGTACTTC

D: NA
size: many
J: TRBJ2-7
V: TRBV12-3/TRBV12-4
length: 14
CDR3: CASSLDWVSYEQYF
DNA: TGTGCCAGCAGTTTAGATTGGGTCTCCTACGAGCAGTACTTC

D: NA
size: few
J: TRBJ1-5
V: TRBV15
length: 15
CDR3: CATSRELGERQPQHF
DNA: TGTGCCACCAGCAGAGAACTGGGGGAACGGCAGCCCCAGCATTTT

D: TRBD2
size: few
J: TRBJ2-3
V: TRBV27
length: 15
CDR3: CASSPGGESTDTQYF
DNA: TGTGCCAGCAGCCCCGGGGGGGAAAGCACAGATACGCAGTATTTT

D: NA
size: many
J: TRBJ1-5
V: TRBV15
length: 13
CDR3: CATSRGGGRPQHF
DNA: TGTGCCACCAGCAGAGGGGGGGGGAGGCCCCAGCATTTT

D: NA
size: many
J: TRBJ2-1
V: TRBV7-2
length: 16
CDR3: CASSLTGGESYNEQFF
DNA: TGTGCCAGCAGCTTGACAGGAGGGGAATCCTACAATGAGCAGTTCTTC

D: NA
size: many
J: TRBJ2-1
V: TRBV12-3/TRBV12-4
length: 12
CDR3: CASATIYNEQFF
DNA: TGTGCCAGCGCGACAATCTACAATGAGCAGTTCTTC

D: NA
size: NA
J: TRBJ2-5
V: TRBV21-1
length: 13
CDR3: CASSRPGEETQYF
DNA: TGTGCCAGCAGCCGTCCGGGCGAAGAGACCCAGTACTTC